Below, 22 T cell receptor beta chains from the same sample are listed, as sequenced in a study of T cell repertoires in ileal Crohn's disease. Documented time point: proximal margin of the surgical specimen (macroscopically non-inflamed). Using immunoSEQ multiplex PCR, the repertoire was profiled, and TCRdb retains in-frame clones only, with some absent. Here the sample spans more than 5,500 clones, around 79% being singletons. The material sequenced was ileal tissue. These TCRs come from an adult with Crohn's disease.

The CDR3 DNA reads TGCGCCAGCAGCTTGGCCGCTACCGGACTAGCGGGCACAGATACGCAGTATTTT. It yields the protein CASSLAATGLAGTDTQYF. V and J are TRBV5-1 and TRBJ2-3; TRBD2 matches at 10 bases. Germline V CDR1 and CDR2: SGHRS, YFSETQ. The length of the CDR3 is 18 residues. With 0 bases clipped from V and 1 base from J, the junction kept 8 bases outside the gene matches.

The chain is built from TRBV5-8 and TRBJ2-5, with D perhaps matching TRBD1 (6 bases). Trimming took 4 bases from V and 1 from J, leaving 11 bases between them. CDR1 is SGHTS and CDR2 is YDEGEE in the germline V gene. This CDR3 has 14 amino acids. CDR3 loop: CASSPVQGQETQYF. Written as DNA, the CDR3 is TGTGCCAGCAGCCCGGTACAGGGCCAAGAGACCCAGTACTTC.

The table lists this clone with a count of one. The rearrangement joins TRBV20-1 to TRBJ2-3, with 11 bases matching TRBD1. The CDR3 runs 11 residues. From germline, CDR1 is DFQATT and CDR2 SNEGSKA (reference sequence). With V trimmed by 5 bases and J by 8 bases, 0 bases remained unmatched. CDR3 bases: TGCAGTGCTGGGACAGGGGGTACGCAGTATTTT. Translating it yields CSAGTGGTQYF.

V gene TRBV27 combines with J gene TRBJ2-7; D is possibly TRBD2 (6 bases). The V and J ends lost 2 bases and 3 bases respectively, with 11 bases between them. This CDR3 has 14 amino acids. Germline-derived CDR1 and CDR2 are MNHEY and SMNVEV (reference sequence). CDR3 DNA: TGTGCCAGCAGTTTAAGGCCGGGGGACTACGAGCAGTACTTC. Translation gives CASSLRPGDYEQYF.

The genes are TRBV9 and TRBJ2-5; 7 positions agree with TRBD1. The trim removed 4 bases at V and 4 bases at J, leaving 7 bases unmatched. The CDR3 sequence is 14 residues long. Germline lookup yields CDR1 SGDLS and CDR2 YYNGEE. In DNA, the CDR3 is TGTGCCAGCAGCTCCACAGGGGAAGGAGAGACCCAGTACTTC. This codes for CASSSTGEGETQYF.

The chain carries TRBV2 and TRBJ1-1; unclear D gene. In germline, CDR1 is SNHLY, CDR2 FYNNEI. CDR3 length: 14 amino acids. Trimming removed 6 bases at V and 1 base at J, with 12 bases between. The CDR3 DNA reads as TGTGCCAGCAGGGAAATCAGAGAGAACACTGAAGCTTTCTTT. Translating gives CASREIRENTEAFF.

The V call is TRBV4-2, the J call TRBJ2-1; tentatively, D is TRBD1 or TRBD2 (6 bases each). V was cut by 3 bases and J by 0 bases, with 12 bases left in between. This CDR3 is 16 amino acids long. CDR1 and CDR2 from the germline V gene are LGHNA and YNFKEQ. Written as DNA, the CDR3 is TGTGCCAGCAGCCAGGCGTCGGGGGCCTCCTACAATGAGCAGTTCTTC. This codes for CASSQASGASYNEQFF.

V gene TRBV5-4 combines with J gene TRBJ2-6, with 8 bases aligning to TRBD2. Looked up from germline, CDR1 is SGHNT and CDR2 is YYREEE (reference sequence). This CDR3 is built from 15 residues. V trimming: 4 bases; J trimming: 0 bases; junction bases outside the gene matches: 0. Written as DNA, the CDR3 is TGTGCCAGCAGCACTAGCGGCTCTGGGGCCAACGTCCTGACTTTC. It specifies CASSTSGSGANVLTF.

The chain carries TRBV6-6 and TRBJ2-3; 9 bases map to TRBD2. Trimming at V came to 7 bases and at J to 5 bases, leaving 13 bases not matched to a gene. This CDR3 is built from 16 residues. Germline CDR1 MNHNY, CDR2 SVGAGI (reference sequence). CDR3 DNA: TGTGCCAGCAAGGGGGTTAGCGGGAGTGTAGGAGATACGCAGTATTTT. It is translated as CASKGVSGSVGDTQYF.

This CDR3 is CASIPGPWETQYF. DNA of the CDR3: TGTGCCAGCATCCCCGGACCATGGGAGACCCAGTACTTC. The V call is TRBV2, the J call TRBJ2-5; D not certain. Trimming took 7 bases from V and 5 from J, leaving 14 bases between them. Germline V CDR1 and CDR2: SNHLY, FYNNEI. This CDR3 contains 13 residues.

This rearrangement joins TRBV4-1 to TRBJ1-2; perhaps TRBD1 as D (5 bases). Looked up from germline, CDR1 is MGHRA and CDR2 is YSYEKL. CDR3 length: 14 residues. The ends were cut back, 0 bases at V and 4 bases at J, with 9 bases in the middle. This CDR3 is CASSQDRGGYGYTF. The CDR3 DNA reads TGCGCCAGCAGCCAAGATAGGGGTGGCTATGGCTACACCTTC.

This sequence joins TRBV7-2 and TRBJ2-1, with 9 bases lining up with TRBD2. Germline CDR1 SGHTA, CDR2 FQGNSA. Losses at the gene ends were 2 bases for V and 2 bases for J; bases not matched to a gene: 4. The CDR3 has 16 amino acids. CDR3 nucleotide sequence: TGTGCCAGCAGCTTATCCAGCGGGGGGCCCTACAATGAGCAGTTCTTC. It is translated as CASSLSSGGPYNEQFF.

This rearrangement joins TRBV12-2 to TRBJ2-1; no DNA check was done on the table's D call, TRBD2. TRBV12-2 is tagged as a pseudogene. This CDR3 region has 14 residues. DNA of the CDR3: TGTGCAAGTCGCTTAGCTACTGTAAGCAATGAGCAGTTCTTC. It yields the protein CASRLATVSNEQFF.

This chain connects TRBV20-1 to TRBJ2-7, with unresolved D. Germline loops: CDR1 DFQATT, CDR2 SNEGSKA (reference sequence). CDR3 size: 11 residues. V lost 5 bases and J 2 bases, leaving 7 bases between the germline ends. CDR3 region: CSAHRAYEQYF. Written as DNA, the CDR3 is TGCAGTGCTCACCGGGCCTACGAGCAGTACTTC.

This clone was picked up a small number of times. V gene TRBV27 combines with J gene TRBJ1-2; 8 bases match TRBD1. CDR3 length equals 14 residues. Germline V CDR1 and CDR2: MNHEY, SMNVEV (reference sequence). The junction had 6 bases not matched to a gene; V was cut back by 8 bases and J by 1 base. CDR3 DNA sequence: TGTGCCAGCGGGGGACAGGACATTAACTATGGCTACACCTTC. Its protein is CASGGQDINYGYTF.

This chain joins TRBV7-2 and TRBJ2-5; the D is unclear. The CDR3 covers 14 residues. V was cut by 2 bases and J by 5 bases, with 12 bases left in between. Germline V gives CDR1 SGHTA, CDR2 FQGNSA. For the CDR3, the DNA is TGTGCCAGCAGCTTACGAAGCAACCGGGAGACCCAGTACTTC. It is translated as CASSLRSNRETQYF.

This sequence joins TRBV4-1 and TRBJ2-3; D is ambiguous. The CDR3 contains 17 residues. Germline V gene data show CDR1 as MGHRA and CDR2 as YSYEKL. V was clipped by 2 bases and J by 2 bases, with 17 bases between them. CDR3 bases: TGCGCCAGCAGCCAAAGAAAGCCTCCAGCCGACACAGATACGCAGTATTTT. It is translated as CASSQRKPPADTDTQYF.

V and J are TRBV6-5 and TRBJ2-7; 8 positions agree with TRBD1. The length of the CDR3 is 11 residues. After removal of 6 bases from V and 5 bases from J, the junction contained 0 bases not matched to a gene. Per germline, CDR1 MNHEY and CDR2 SVGAGI. The CDR3 here is CASRQGDEQYF. In nucleotides, the CDR3 is TGTGCCAGCAGACAGGGGGACGAGCAGTACTTC.

On this clone: Different DNA sequences within this sample yield the same CDR3. The V and J genes are TRBV19 and TRBJ2-3; 10 nucleotides agree with TRBD2. The V segment lost 9 bases and the J segment 3 bases; nucleotides outside the gene matches: 3. The CDR3 sequence is 13 residues long. Germline V CDR1 and CDR2: LNHDA, SQIVND (reference sequence). CDR3 in amino acids: CASRTSGTDTQYF. The DNA of the CDR3 is TGTGCCAGCCGGACTAGCGGTACAGATACGCAGTATTTT.

V is TRBV7-3 and J is TRBJ2-3; TRBD1 aligns across 7 bases. V gave up 5 bases and J gave up 2 bases; unmatched junction bases: 4. Germline V gene data show CDR1 as SGHTA and CDR2 as FQGTGA. CDR3 length equals 14 residues. The CDR3 protein is CASSPQGVTDTQYF. As DNA, the CDR3 is TGTGCCAGCAGCCCCCAGGGGGTCACAGATACGCAGTATTTT.

This clone has only one observation. The genes are TRBV19 and TRBJ1-4; D remains ambiguous. This CDR3 region has 14 residues. Trimming shortened V by 5 bases and J by 5 bases, and 12 bases separated the two germline ends. The germline V gene has CDR1 LNHDA and CDR2 SQIVND (reference sequence). The CDR3 DNA sequence: TGTGCCAGTAGTCAATATCCCTCGAATGAAAAACTGTTTTTT. It is translated as CASSQYPSNEKLFF.

The chain has TRBV6-6 and TRBJ2-5; TRBD2 aligns across 8 bases. In germline, CDR1 is MNHNY, CDR2 SVGAGI (reference sequence). The trim removed 2 bases at V and 5 bases at J, leaving 7 bases unmatched. This CDR3 has 15 residues. The CDR3 DNA follows: TGTGCCAGCAGTTACGGTCGGGAGGGGAGGGAGACCCAGTACTTC. Its translation is CASSYGREGRETQYF.